These 31 T cell receptor beta chains were sequenced from one sample in a study of control samples from healthy donors and cancer patients. The repertoire was sequenced with immunoSEQ multiplex PCR; TCRdb's copy has only in-frame clones and lacks some. The repertoire holds 100,000 to 150,000 clones, less than 90% seen once, with 1.5% to 2% in the top ten. The specimen was blood. The source of these receptors is a man between 18 and 29 years old in good health.

The rearrangement links TRBV7-2 to TRBJ2-5; TRBD1 aligns across 9 bases. The CDR3 length is 16 residues. Losses at the gene ends were 2 bases for V and 5 bases for J; bases not matched to a gene: 9. From germline, CDR1 is SGHTA and CDR2 FQGNSA. The CDR3 bases are TGTGCCAGCAGCTTAAACAGGGGGCAAAGGAAGGAGACCCAGTACTTC. Residues: CASSLNRGQRKETQYF.

The chain couples TRBV28 to TRBJ2-7; no definite D call. V was cut by 0 bases and J by 3 bases, with 3 bases left in between. Germline V gene data show CDR1 as MDHEN and CDR2 as SYDVKM. The length of the CDR3 is 12 residues. CDR3 protein: CASSLWGYEQYF. As DNA, the CDR3 is TGTGCCAGCAGTTTATGGGGCTACGAGCAGTACTTC.

The CDR3 is CASRGFFSGATYEQYF. The CDR3 DNA reads as TGTGCCAGCAGGGGTTTCTTTAGCGGGGCGACCTACGAGCAGTACTTC. The V gene is TRBV2, the J gene TRBJ2-7, with TRBD2 identical over 8 bases. CDR3 length: 16 amino acids. Germline V gene lookup returns CDR1 SNHLY and CDR2 FYNNEI. Losses at the gene ends were 6 bases for V and 2 bases for J; bases not matched to a gene: 12. Full variable domain (rest looked up from reference TRBV2 and TRBJ2-7): EPEVTQTPSHQVTQMGQEVILRCVPISNHLYFYWYRQILGQKVEFLVSFYNNEISEKSEIFDDQFSVERPDGSNFTLKIRSTKLEDSAMYFCASRGFFSGATYEQYFGPGTRLTVT.

Only one count was recorded for this clone. The V and J genes are TRBV30 and TRBJ1-5, with a possible D match to TRBD1 (6 bases). The CDR3 loop spans 14 amino acids. Trimming shortened V by 2 bases and J by 4 bases, and 12 bases separated the two germline ends. Germline CDR1 reads GTSNPN; CDR2 reads SVGIG (reference sequence). The CDR3 nucleotides read TGTGCCTGGAGTAAGACAGGAGGAAATCAGCCCCAGCATTTT. This sequence encodes CAWSKTGGNQPQHF.

This clone turned up a few times. The chain is built from TRBV18 and TRBJ1-1; a possible D gene is TRBD1 (5 bases). The V gene lost 1 base and the J gene lost 0 bases, with 9 bases spanning the gap. Germline V lookup: CDR1 KGHSH, CDR2 LQKENI. This CDR3 spans 15 amino acids. This CDR3 is CASSPQGSLNTEAFF. The CDR3 coding sequence is TGTGCCAGCTCACCACAGGGGAGTTTGAACACTGAAGCTTTCTTT.

The rearrangement joins TRBV5-1 to TRBJ1-5; 8 bases are a match to TRBD1. Germline V lookup: CDR1 SGHRS, CDR2 YFSETQ. The ends lost 3 bases at V and 10 bases at J; junction bases unmatched: 6. The CDR3 has 13 residues. The CDR3 nucleotides are TGCGCCAGCAGCTGGACAGGGAGCGGACCCCAGCATTTT. Translation: CASSWTGSGPQHF.

V usage is TRBV21-1 and J usage is TRBJ1-1. TRBV21-1 is described as a pseudogene. This CDR3 contains 13 residues. This CDR3 is CASSTRLNTEAFF. The CDR3 DNA reads as TGTGCCAGCAGCACAAGGTTGAACACTGAAGCTTTCTTT.

J is TRBJ1-5 and V is TRBV25-1, with TRBD1 as a possible D gene (6 bases). CDR1 MGHDK and CDR2 SYGVNS come from the germline V gene. The V end was cut by 3 bases, the J end by 0 bases, with 9 bases between. CDR3 length: 15 amino acids. CDR3: CASSEGHNSNQPQHF. The CDR3 coding sequence is TGTGCCAGCAGTGAGGGACACAATAGCAATCAGCCCCAGCATTTT.

The V and J genes are TRBV11-2 and TRBJ2-2, with D possibly being TRBD1 or TRBD2 (5 bases each). The V gene's germline CDR1 is SGHAT and CDR2 FQNNGV. V was trimmed by 5 bases and J by 5 bases, leaving 15 bases between them. The CDR3 sequence is 15 residues long. Here the CDR3 DNA reads TGTGCCAGCAGCCACAGAACGGGACGGACCGGGGAGCTGTTTTTT. Its protein is CASSHRTGRTGELFF.

Worth noting for this clone: One junction end does not reproduce the germline sequence, and a read error may be involved. The chain joins TRBV7-9 to TRBJ2-1; D remains unclear. CDR1 is SEHNR, CDR2 FQNEAQ, per germline (reference sequence). The CDR3 is 12 residues long. This CDR3 is CASSLGFESSVF. DNA of the CDR3: TGTGCCAGCAGCTTAGGATTTGAGTCTAGTGTCTTC.

J is TRBJ1-5 and V is TRBV30, with D perhaps TRBD1 (5 bases). Germline lookup yields CDR1 GTSNPN and CDR2 SVGIG (reference sequence). V lost 0 bases and J 5 bases, leaving 11 bases between the germline ends. CDR3 length equals 14 residues. This CDR3 reads CAWSVRDGYQPQHF. The CDR3 bases are TGTGCCTGGAGTGTGAGGGACGGATATCAGCCCCAGCATTTT. The whole variable domain, remainder taken from reference TRBV30 and TRBJ1-5, is SQTIHQWPATLVQPVGSPLSLECTVEGTSNPNLYWYRQAAGRGLQLLFYSVGIGQISSEVPQNLSASRPQDRQFILSSKKLLLSDSGFYLCAWSVRDGYQPQHFGDGTRLSIL.

V is TRBV29-1 and J is TRBJ2-7, with TRBD2 identical over 9 bases. Trimming removed 5 bases from V and 2 bases from J; junction bases left unmatched: 13. Germline loops: CDR1 SQVTM, CDR2 ANQGSEA. The CDR3 spans 16 residues. CDR3 coding DNA: TGCAGCGTTCGGCTAGCGGGGCCCCCAGTGACCTACGAGCAGTACTTC. It encodes CSVRLAGPPVTYEQYF.

The rearrangement links TRBV30 to TRBJ1-4; D call uncertain. Trimming took off 4 bases at V and 2 bases at J, with 14 bases between the two ends. The CDR3 contains 15 residues. Germline CDR1 is GTSNPN and CDR2 is SVGIG (reference sequence). The CDR3 region has the DNA TGTGCCTGGAAGGGCAGCCTGGGGACTAATGAAAAACTGTTTTTT. Residues: CAWKGSLGTNEKLFF.

This rearrangement joins TRBV7-2 to TRBJ2-7; 9 nucleotides agree with TRBD2. CDR1 and CDR2 (germline): SGHTA, FQGNSA. This CDR3 is 15 amino acids long. V trimming: 3 bases; J trimming: 2 bases; junction bases outside the gene matches: 5. The CDR3 bases are TGTGCCAGCAGCTTGTCGGCTAGCGGGGCCTACGAGCAGTACTTC. Protein sequence: CASSLSASGAYEQYF.

CDR3 loop: CASTFFFTAGGYNEQFF. CDR3 coding DNA: TGTGCCAGTACTTTTTTCTTTACAGCGGGAGGGTACAATGAGCAGTTCTTC. The J gene is TRBJ2-1, the V gene TRBV19, with 10 bases lining up with TRBD2. The length of the CDR3 is 17 residues. With V trimmed by 7 bases and J by 4 bases, 13 bases remained unmatched. Germline V gene sequence: CDR1 LNHDA, CDR2 SQIVND (reference sequence). The full variable domain, its missing parts supplied by reference TRBV19 and TRBJ2-1, is DGGITQSPKYLFRKEGQNVTLSCEQNLNHDAMYWYRQDPGQGLRLIYYSQIVNDFQKGDIAEGYSVSREKKESFPLTVTSAQKNPTAFYLCASTFFFTAGGYNEQFFGPGTRLTVL.

This clone showed up just a few times. This chain uses TRBV12-5 with TRBJ2-6; no firm D call. CDR3 size: 15 residues. V gave up 5 bases and J gave up 4 bases, with 12 bases separating them. Germline values: CDR1 LGHNT, CDR2 FRNRAP. The DNA of the CDR3 is TGTGCTAGTGGTCCCGATTTACAGGGGGCCAACGTCCTGACTTTC. Amino acid sequence: CASGPDLQGANVLTF.

This rearrangement joins TRBV18 to TRBJ2-2, with TRBD1 identical over 8 bases. The V and J ends lost 4 bases and 0 bases, in that order; junction bases with no gene match: 1. This CDR3 region has 15 residues. Germline-derived CDR1 and CDR2 are KGHSH and LQKENI. The CDR3 sequence: CASSRDRPNTGELFF. The CDR3 DNA follows: TGTGCCAGCTCACGGGACAGGCCGAACACCGGGGAGCTGTTTTTT.

The J gene is TRBJ2-7, the V gene TRBV3-1 (or the pseudogene TRBV3-2); the match to TRBD2 covers 9 bases. This CDR3 region has 15 residues. Germline values: CDR1 LGHDT, CDR2 YNNKEL (reference sequence). V gave up 1 base and J gave up 2 bases; unmatched junction bases: 3. This CDR3 is CASSQGGRAPYEQYF. The CDR3 DNA reads TGTGCCAGCAGCCAAGGCGGGAGGGCCCCCTACGAGCAGTACTTC.

The chain employs TRBV27 and TRBJ2-6, with D perhaps matching TRBD2 (5 bases). CDR1 and CDR2 from the germline V gene are MNHEY and SMNVEV (reference sequence). Trimming pared 3 bases from V and 0 bases from J, leaving 21 bases between. The CDR3 length is 20 residues. The CDR3 loop is CASSFTSAPGSYSGANVLTF. The CDR3 nucleotides read TGTGCCAGCAGTTTTACTAGTGCCCCGGGATCCTACTCTGGGGCCAACGTCCTGACTTTC.

This chain links TRBV12-5 with TRBJ2-7, with a tentative D call TRBD2 (6 bases). V gave up 2 bases and J gave up 3 bases, with 17 bases separating them. Germline assignment: CDR1 LGHNT and CDR2 FRNRAP. The CDR3 spans 16 residues. The CDR3 spells CASGLYRDSTFYEQYF. CDR3 coding DNA: TGTGCTAGTGGTTTGTACCGGGACTCCACCTTCTACGAGCAGTACTTC.

This rearrangement joins TRBV19 to TRBJ2-7; a possible D gene is TRBD2 (6 bases). The CDR3 has 14 amino acids. Between the trimmed V and J ends, which lost 9 bases and 2 bases, there was a span of 17 bases. From germline, CDR1 is LNHDA and CDR2 SQIVND (reference sequence). The CDR3 loop is CASALRDSPYEQYF. The CDR3 nucleotides read TGTGCCAGCGCTCTCCGGGACTCCCCCTACGAGCAGTACTTC.

This clone was counted a few times. The rearrangement uses TRBV6-4 and TRBJ2-2; TRBD2 agrees at 8 bases. Germline V gene sequence: CDR1 MRHNA, CDR2 SNTAGT. This CDR3 is built from 13 residues. V lost 5 bases and J lost 4; bases outside the gene matches: 0. DNA for the CDR3: TGTGCCAGCAGTAGCGGGAGCACCGGGGAGCTGTTTTTT. It translates to CASSSGSTGELFF.

This chain uses TRBV5-6 with TRBJ2-7, with TRBD1 matching 9 bases. The CDR3 has 14 residues. Germline CDR1 and CDR2: SGHDT and YYEEEE. Trimming took 2 bases from V and 5 from J; bases not matched to a gene: 5. This CDR3 reads CASSFRDRVHEQYF. The CDR3 region has the DNA TGTGCCAGCAGCTTCCGGGACAGGGTCCACGAGCAGTACTTC.

The V gene is TRBV25-1, the J gene TRBJ1-1; D gene uncertain. The ends were cut back, 5 bases at V and 4 bases at J, with 5 bases in the middle. Germline CDR1 reads MGHDK; CDR2 reads SYGVNS. The CDR3 has 11 amino acids. CDR3 coding DNA: TGTGCCAGCAGTCGAGTCACTGAAGCTTTCTTT. It specifies CASSRVTEAFF.

V usage is TRBV19 and J usage is TRBJ2-7; 13 positions agree with TRBD2. The germline gives CDR1 LNHDA, CDR2 SQIVND (reference sequence). J was trimmed by 5 bases and V by 7 bases; bases with no gene match: 8. The CDR3 contains 15 residues. The CDR3, as DNA: TGTGCCAGTAAAACTGCCGGGACTAGCGGGAACGAGCAGTACTTC. Translation gives CASKTAGTSGNEQYF.

The gene calls are TRBV7-2 and TRBJ1-2, with D possibly TRBD1 on 6 matching bases. The CDR3 is 16 amino acids. Per the germline V gene, CDR1 is SGHTA and CDR2 is FQGNSA. Trimming took 4 bases from V and 2 from J, leaving 17 bases between them. The CDR3 protein is CASSSGFGGRNYGYTF. The DNA for the CDR3 is TGTGCCAGCAGCTCGGGATTCGGGGGGCGCAACTATGGCTACACCTTC.

The chain links TRBV9 to TRBJ2-7; 8 bases match TRBD2. Per the germline V gene, CDR1 is SGDLS and CDR2 is YYNGEE. The CDR3 length is 15 residues. The ends lost 0 bases at V and 2 bases at J; junction bases unmatched: 4. The CDR3 here is CASSVGDGRAYEQYF. The CDR3 coding sequence is TGTGCCAGCAGCGTAGGGGACGGGAGGGCCTACGAGCAGTACTTC.

In its sample, this clone was seen a few times. The CDR3 DNA sequence: TGCAGCGTTGCCGCAAAACTTGGGGTCACTGAAGCTTTCTTT. It encodes CSVAAKLGVTEAFF. The genes are TRBV29-1 and TRBJ1-1; D gene unclear. V lost 4 bases, J lost 4 bases, and 16 bases lay in between. The CDR3 loop spans 14 amino acids. Germline CDR1 is SQVTM and CDR2 is ANQGSEA.

The V and J genes are TRBV7-9 and TRBJ2-7; TRBD1 matches at 9 bases. V was clipped by 8 bases and J by 1 base; unmatched bases: 9. The CDR3 covers 15 residues. Germline lookup yields CDR1 SEHNR and CDR2 FQNEAQ (reference sequence). The DNA for the CDR3 is TGTGCCAGCGGAAGTGGCGGGACAGGGTCCTACGAGCAGTACTTC. This encodes CASGSGGTGSYEQYF.

The chain links TRBV30 to TRBJ1-2, with D possibly matching TRBD1 (5 bases). With 6 bases removed from V and 8 bases from J, the gap between germline ends came to 16 bases. This CDR3 is 12 amino acids long. CDR1 is GTSNPN, CDR2 SVGIG, per germline (reference sequence). In DNA, the CDR3 is TGTGCCTGCACTAAGGGACGGGGGGGCTACACCTTC. Translated, it gives CACTKGRGGYTF.

The genes are TRBV24-1 and TRBJ2-3; D perhaps matches TRBD2 (6 bases). Per germline, CDR1 KGHDR and CDR2 SFDVKD. Deletions cut 6 bases from V and 6 bases from J, with 6 bases between. CDR3 size: 11 residues. CDR3 in DNA: TGTGCCACCAGTCGGGAGGATACGCAGTATTTT. Amino acid sequence: CATSREDTQYF.